This entry concerns a single T cell receptor beta chain. Its antigen is unidentified. The junction shows a germline mismatch at one end, possibly a read error. It was with 60 Vbeta and 13 Jbeta primers that the PCR ran. Sequenced by immunoSEQ multiplex PCR; TCRdb stores in-frame clones only, minus some. The sample has about 140,000 clones, approximately 81% seen once; the top ten hold about 2.6%. CDR3 length equals 9 residues. From germline, CDR1 is SEHNR and CDR2 FQNEAQ (reference sequence). This entry comes from a study of cytomegalovirus exposure and HLA in healthy donors. Study-wide points: TCR beta V- and J-gene trimming was later associated with a missense DCLRE1C variant. Reported results showed that the classifier diagnosed cytomegalovirus status with high specificity and sensitivity. A later analysis found common viral pathogens apparently linked to several of the most significant clusters. Confirmation in vitro established that a few CMV-associated chains were specific for CMV antigens.

This TCR was recovered from a boy between 2 and 10 years old in good health and CMV-seronegative. The rearrangement links TRBV7-9 to TRBJ2-3, with 9 bases fitting TRBD1. Sequencing was carried out using PBMCs. The CDR3 loop reads CASSGDRAF. In DNA, the CDR3 is TGTGCCAGCTCGGGGGACAGGGCTTTT.